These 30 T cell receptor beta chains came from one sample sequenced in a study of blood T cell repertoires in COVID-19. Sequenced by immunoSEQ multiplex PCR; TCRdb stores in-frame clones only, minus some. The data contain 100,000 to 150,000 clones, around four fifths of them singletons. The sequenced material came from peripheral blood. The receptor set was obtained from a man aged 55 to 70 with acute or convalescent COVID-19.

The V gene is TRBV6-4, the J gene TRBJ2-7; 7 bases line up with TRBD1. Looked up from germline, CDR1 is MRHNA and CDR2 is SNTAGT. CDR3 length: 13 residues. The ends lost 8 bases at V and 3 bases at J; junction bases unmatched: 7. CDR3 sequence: CASWDRGDYEQYF. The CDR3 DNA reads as TGTGCCAGCTGGGACAGAGGGGACTACGAGCAGTACTTC.

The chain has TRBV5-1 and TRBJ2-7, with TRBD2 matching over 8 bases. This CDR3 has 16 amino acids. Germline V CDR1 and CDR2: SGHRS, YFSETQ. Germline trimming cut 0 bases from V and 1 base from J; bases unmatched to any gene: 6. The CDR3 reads CASSLGLGTSSYEQYF. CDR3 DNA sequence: TGCGCCAGCAGCTTGGGACTGGGGACTAGTTCCTACGAGCAGTACTTC.

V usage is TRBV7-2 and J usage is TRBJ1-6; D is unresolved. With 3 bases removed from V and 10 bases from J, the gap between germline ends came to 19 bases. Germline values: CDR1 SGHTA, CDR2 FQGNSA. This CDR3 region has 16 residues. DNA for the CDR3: TGTGCCAGCAGCTTCACAATAGGGAGTGGGAGCTCACCCCTCCACTTT. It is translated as CASSFTIGSGSSPLHF. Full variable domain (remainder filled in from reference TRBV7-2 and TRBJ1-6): GAGVSQSPSNKVTEKGKDVELRCDPISGHTALYWYRQSLGQGLEFLIYFQGNSAPDKSGLPSDRFSAERTGGSVSTLTIQRTQQEDSAVYLCASSFTIGSGSSPLHFGNGTRLTVT.

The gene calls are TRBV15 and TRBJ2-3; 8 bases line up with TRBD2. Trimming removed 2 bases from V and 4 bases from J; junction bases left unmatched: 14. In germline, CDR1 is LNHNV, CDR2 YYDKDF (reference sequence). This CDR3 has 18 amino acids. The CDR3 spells CATSRPPLGAGAPDTQYF. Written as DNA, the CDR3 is TGTGCCACCAGCAGACCCCCGTTAGGAGCGGGGGCCCCAGATACGCAGTATTTT.

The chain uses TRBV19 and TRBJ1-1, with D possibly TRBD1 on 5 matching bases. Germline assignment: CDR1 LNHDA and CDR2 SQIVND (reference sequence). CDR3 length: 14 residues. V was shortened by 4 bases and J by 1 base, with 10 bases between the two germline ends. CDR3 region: CASSRPDTNTEAFF. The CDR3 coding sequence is TGTGCCAGTAGTAGACCGGACACGAACACTGAAGCTTTCTTT.

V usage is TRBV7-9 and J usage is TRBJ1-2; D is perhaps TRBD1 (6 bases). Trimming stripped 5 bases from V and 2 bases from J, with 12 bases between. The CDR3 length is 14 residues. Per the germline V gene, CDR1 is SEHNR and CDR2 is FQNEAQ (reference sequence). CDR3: CASSPTGTNYGYTF. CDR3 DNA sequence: TGTGCCAGCAGCCCAACAGGGACGAACTATGGCTACACCTTC.

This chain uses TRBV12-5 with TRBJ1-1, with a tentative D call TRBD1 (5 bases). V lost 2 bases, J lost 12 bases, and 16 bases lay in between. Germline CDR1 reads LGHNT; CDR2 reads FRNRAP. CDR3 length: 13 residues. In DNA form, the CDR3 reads TGTGCTAGTGGTTTGAACGGACAAAGAGAGTCTTTCTTT. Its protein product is CASGLNGQRESFF. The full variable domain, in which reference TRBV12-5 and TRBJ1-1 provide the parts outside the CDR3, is DARVTQTPRHKVTEMGQEVTMRCQPILGHNTVFWYRQTMMQGLELLAYFRNRAPLDDSGMPKDRFSAEMPDATLATLKIQPSEPRDSAVYFCASGLNGQRESFFGQGTRLTVV.

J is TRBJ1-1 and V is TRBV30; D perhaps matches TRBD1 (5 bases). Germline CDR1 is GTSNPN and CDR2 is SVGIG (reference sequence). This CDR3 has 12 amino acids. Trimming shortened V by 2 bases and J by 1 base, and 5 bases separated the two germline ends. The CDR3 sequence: CAWSQGNTEAFF. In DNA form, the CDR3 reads TGTGCCTGGAGTCAGGGGAACACTGAAGCTTTCTTT.

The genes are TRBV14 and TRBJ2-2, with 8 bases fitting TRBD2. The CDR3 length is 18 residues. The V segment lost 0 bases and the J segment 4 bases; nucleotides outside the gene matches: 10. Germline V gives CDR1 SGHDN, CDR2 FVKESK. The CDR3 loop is CASSQDFRERGFTGELFF. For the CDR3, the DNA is TGTGCCAGCAGCCAAGATTTCAGGGAGCGGGGGTTCACCGGGGAGCTGTTTTTT.

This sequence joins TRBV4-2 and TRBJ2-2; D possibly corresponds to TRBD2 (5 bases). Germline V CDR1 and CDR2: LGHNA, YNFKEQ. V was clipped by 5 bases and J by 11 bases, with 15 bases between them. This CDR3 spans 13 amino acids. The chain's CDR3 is CASSDLLEGELFF. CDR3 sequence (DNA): TGTGCCAGCAGCGACTTACTAGAGGGTGAGCTGTTTTTT.

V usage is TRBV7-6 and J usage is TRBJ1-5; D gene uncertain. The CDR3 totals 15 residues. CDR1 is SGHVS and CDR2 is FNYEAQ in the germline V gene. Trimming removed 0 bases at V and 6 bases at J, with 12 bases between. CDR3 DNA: TGTGCCAGCAGCTTAGCAGGTGCCGGCGGTCAGCCCCAGCATTTT. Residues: CASSLAGAGGQPQHF.

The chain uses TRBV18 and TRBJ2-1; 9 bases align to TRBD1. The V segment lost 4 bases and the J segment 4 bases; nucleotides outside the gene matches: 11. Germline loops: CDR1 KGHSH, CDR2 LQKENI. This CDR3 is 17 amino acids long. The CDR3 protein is CASSLNQNGQGYNEQFF. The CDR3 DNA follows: TGTGCCAGCTCACTCAACCAGAACGGACAGGGGTACAATGAGCAGTTCTTC.

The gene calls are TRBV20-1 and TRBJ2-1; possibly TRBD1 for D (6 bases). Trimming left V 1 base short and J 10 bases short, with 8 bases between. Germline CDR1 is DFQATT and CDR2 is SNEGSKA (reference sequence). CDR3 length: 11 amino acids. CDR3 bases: TGCAGTGCTAGAGGTGACAGGGAGCAGTTCTTC. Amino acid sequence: CSARGDREQFF.

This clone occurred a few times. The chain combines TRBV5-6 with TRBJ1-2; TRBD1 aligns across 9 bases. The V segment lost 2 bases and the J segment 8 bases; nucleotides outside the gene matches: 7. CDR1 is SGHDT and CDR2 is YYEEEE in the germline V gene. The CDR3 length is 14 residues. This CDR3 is CASSFEQGARGYTF. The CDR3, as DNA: TGTGCCAGCAGCTTCGAACAGGGGGCGAGGGGCTACACCTTC.

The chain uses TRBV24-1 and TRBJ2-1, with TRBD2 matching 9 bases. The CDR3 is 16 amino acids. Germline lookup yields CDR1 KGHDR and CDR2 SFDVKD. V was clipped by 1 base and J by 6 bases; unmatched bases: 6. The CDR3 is CATSDFVTSGSNEQFF. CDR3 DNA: TGTGCCACCAGTGATTTTGTGACTAGCGGATCCAATGAGCAGTTCTTC.

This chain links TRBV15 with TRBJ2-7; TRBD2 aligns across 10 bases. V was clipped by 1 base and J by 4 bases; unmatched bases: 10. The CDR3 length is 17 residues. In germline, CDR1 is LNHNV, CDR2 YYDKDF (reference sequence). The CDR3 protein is CATSRVPSGSGEYEQYF. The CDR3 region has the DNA TGTGCCACCAGCAGAGTCCCTAGCGGGAGCGGGGAGTACGAGCAGTACTTC.

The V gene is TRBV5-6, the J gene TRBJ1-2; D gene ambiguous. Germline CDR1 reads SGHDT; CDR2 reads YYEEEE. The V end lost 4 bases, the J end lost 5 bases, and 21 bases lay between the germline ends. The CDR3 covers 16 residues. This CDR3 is CASSHGGIGRGYGYTF. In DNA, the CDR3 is TGTGCCAGCAGCCACGGAGGGATCGGACGGGGTTATGGCTACACCTTC.

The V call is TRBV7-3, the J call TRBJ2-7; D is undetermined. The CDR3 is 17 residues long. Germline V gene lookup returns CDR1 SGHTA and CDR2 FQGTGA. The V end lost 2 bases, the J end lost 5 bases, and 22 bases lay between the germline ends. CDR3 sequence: CASSLGRGGSSLNEQYF. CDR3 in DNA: TGTGCCAGCAGCTTAGGCCGAGGTGGCAGCTCGCTAAACGAGCAGTACTTC.

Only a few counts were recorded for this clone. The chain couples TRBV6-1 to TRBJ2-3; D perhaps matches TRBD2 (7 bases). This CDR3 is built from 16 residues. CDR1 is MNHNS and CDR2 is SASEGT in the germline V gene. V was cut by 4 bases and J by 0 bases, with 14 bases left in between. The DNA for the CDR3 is TGTGCCAGCAGTGGCGGGGGCCCAATTAGCACAGATACGCAGTATTTT. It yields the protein CASSGGGPISTDTQYF.

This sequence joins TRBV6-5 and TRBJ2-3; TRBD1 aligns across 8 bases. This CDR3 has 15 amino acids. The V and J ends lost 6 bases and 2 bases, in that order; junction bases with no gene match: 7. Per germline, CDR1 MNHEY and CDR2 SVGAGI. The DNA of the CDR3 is TGTGCCAGCAGACCTCCGGGACAGGCCACAGATACGCAGTATTTT. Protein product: CASRPPGQATDTQYF.

Here the CDR3 DNA reads TGTGCCAGCAGCACGAAAATGGGCAAGACAGGGGGCGATGGCTACACCTTC. Amino acids: CASSTKMGKTGGDGYTF. The gene calls are TRBV21-1 and TRBJ1-2; the DNA was not used to check the table's D call, TRBD1. TRBV21-1 is a known pseudogene. The CDR3 length is 17 residues.

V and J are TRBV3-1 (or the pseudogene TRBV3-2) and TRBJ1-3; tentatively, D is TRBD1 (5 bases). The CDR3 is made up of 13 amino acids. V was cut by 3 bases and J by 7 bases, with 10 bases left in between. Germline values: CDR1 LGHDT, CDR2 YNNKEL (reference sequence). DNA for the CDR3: TGTGCCAGCAGCCATGGGGGGAGGAACACCATATATTTT. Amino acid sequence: CASSHGGRNTIYF.

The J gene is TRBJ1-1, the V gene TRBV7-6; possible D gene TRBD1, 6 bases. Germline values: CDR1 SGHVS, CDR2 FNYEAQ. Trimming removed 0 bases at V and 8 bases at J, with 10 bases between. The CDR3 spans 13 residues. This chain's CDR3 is CASSLAGGREAFF. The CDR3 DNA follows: TGTGCCAGCAGCTTAGCGGGGGGGCGCGAAGCTTTCTTT.

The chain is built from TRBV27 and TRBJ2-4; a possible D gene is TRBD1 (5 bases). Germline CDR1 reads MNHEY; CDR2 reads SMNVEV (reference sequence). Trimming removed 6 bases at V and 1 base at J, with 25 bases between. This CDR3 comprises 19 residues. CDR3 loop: CASSLGSRQYRSAKNIQYF. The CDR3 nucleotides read TGTGCCAGCAGCCTAGGATCTCGACAGTACCGTTCGGCCAAAAACATTCAGTACTTC.

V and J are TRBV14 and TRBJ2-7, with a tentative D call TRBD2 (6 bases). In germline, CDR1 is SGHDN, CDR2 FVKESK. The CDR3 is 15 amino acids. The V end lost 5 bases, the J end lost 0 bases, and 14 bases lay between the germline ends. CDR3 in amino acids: CASSAGTVYSYEQYF. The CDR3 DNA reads TGTGCCAGCAGCGCCGGGACTGTGTACTCCTACGAGCAGTACTTC.

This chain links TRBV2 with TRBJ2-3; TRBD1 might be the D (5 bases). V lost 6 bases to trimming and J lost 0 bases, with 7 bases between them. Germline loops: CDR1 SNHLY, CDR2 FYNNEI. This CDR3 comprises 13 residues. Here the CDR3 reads CASRGVSTDTQYF. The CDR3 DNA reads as TGTGCCAGCAGAGGGGTGAGCACAGATACGCAGTATTTT.

Here the CDR3 reads CATSGTTPNTEAFF. CDR3 sequence (DNA): TGTGCCACCAGTGGCACCACACCGAACACTGAAGCTTTCTTT. The J gene is TRBJ1-1, the V gene TRBV24-1; D uncertain. Germline V CDR1 and CDR2: KGHDR, SFDVKD. This CDR3 has 14 residues. The V and J ends lost 5 bases and 1 base respectively, with 10 bases between them.

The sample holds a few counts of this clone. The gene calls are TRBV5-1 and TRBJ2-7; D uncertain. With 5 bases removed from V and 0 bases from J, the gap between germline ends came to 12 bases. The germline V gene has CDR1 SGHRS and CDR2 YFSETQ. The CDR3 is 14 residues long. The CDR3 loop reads CASRTAVSSYEQYF. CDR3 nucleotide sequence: TGCGCCAGCAGAACAGCTGTGAGCTCCTACGAGCAGTACTTC. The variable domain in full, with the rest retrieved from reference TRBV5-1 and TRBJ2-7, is KAGVTQTPRYLIKTRGQQVTLSCSPISGHRSVSWYQQTPGQGLQFLFEYFSETQRNKGNFPGRFSGRQFSNSRSEMNVSTLELGDSALYLCASRTAVSSYEQYFGPGTRLTVT.

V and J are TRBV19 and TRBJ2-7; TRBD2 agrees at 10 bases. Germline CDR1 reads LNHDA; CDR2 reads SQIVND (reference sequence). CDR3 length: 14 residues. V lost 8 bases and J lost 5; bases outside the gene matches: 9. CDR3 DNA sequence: TGTGCCAGTGGGCCGGGACTAGCGAGCCACGAGCAGTACTTC. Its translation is CASGPGLASHEQYF.

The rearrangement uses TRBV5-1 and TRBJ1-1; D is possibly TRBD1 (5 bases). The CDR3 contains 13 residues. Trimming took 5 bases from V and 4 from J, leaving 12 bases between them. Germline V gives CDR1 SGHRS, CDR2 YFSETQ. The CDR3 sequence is CASRFTGGTEAFF. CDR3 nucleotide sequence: TGCGCCAGCAGGTTTACCGGGGGCACTGAAGCTTTCTTT.